The present T cell receptor (beta chain) was sequenced within a study of cytomegalovirus exposure and HLA in healthy donors. This clone appeared a few times. Its antigen is currently unknown. This PCR relied on a set of 60 Vbeta primers and 13 Jbeta primers. Profiling relied on immunoSEQ multiplex PCR, and the TCRdb table lists in-frame clones only, not all of them. The table lists 130,000 or so clones, over 60% of them singletons. Germline CDR1 reads LGHNA; CDR2 reads YNFKEQ. V lost 4 bases to trimming and J lost 13 bases; unmatched junction nucleotides: 23. This CDR3 is 19 amino acids long. The study's findings and limits: The availability of immune exposure information extended only to CMV serostatus. Within the data, a cluster of highly shared sequence variants was likely a sequencing artifact. A later examination showed that TCR association rates differed by HLA locus, with DRB1 most and HLA-C fewest. Among the most significant clusters, several appeared linked to common viral pathogens in a later analysis.

This sequence joins TRBV4-2 and TRBJ2-6; 9 bases fit TRBD2. This receptor was taken from a female donor in good health and CMV-seronegative. Sequencing input: PBMCs. CDR3 amino acids: CASSRRFQTGTSTTGVLTF. The CDR3 DNA reads TGTGCCAGCAGCCGGAGATTCCAGACCGGGACTAGCACCACGGGAGTCCTGACTTTC.